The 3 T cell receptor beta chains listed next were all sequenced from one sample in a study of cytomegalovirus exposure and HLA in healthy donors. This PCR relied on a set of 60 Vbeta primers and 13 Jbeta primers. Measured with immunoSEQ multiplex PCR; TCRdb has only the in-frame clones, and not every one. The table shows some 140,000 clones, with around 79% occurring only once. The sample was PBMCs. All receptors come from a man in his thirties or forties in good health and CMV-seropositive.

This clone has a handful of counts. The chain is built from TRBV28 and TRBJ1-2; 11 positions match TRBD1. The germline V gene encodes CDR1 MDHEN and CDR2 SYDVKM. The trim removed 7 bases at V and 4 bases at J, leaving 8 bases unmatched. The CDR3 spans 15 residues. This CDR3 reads CASNSPGQGVYGYTF. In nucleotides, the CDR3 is TGTGCCAGCAACTCTCCGGGACAGGGGGTCTATGGCTACACCTTC.

The CDR3 sequence: CASSSQGGWTDTQYF. Written as DNA, the CDR3 is TGTGCCAGCAGCTCCCAGGGAGGTTGGACAGATACGCAGTATTTT. The chain links TRBV7-3 to TRBJ2-3, with a tentative D call TRBD2 (6 bases). The V end was cut by 4 bases, the J end by 3 bases, with 14 bases between. The germline V gene has CDR1 SGHTA and CDR2 FQGTGA. This CDR3 contains 15 residues.

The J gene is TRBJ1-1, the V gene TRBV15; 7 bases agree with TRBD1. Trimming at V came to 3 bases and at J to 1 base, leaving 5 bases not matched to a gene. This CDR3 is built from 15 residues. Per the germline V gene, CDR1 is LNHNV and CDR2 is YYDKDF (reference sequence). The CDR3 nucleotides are TGTGCCACCAGCAGTAAGGACAGGAAGAACACTGAAGCTTTCTTT. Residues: CATSSKDRKNTEAFF.